This section outlines one T cell receptor (beta chain) sequence together with its context. Antigen unknown. The length of the CDR3 is 15 residues. Trimming at V came to 1 base and at J to 10 bases, leaving 10 bases not matched to a gene. Germline V gene data show CDR1 as LNHNV and CDR2 as YYDKDF (reference sequence). The data are from a study of blood T cells in healthy people across ages. Findings of the study overall: Higher diversity, along with more naive CD4+ cells, distinguished long-lived donors from aged donors.

Primers used in a second PCR of roughly 6 to 12 cycles were a sample-barcoded 5' primer and a J-beta primer mix. TCRdb recomputed calls from the 5' RACE reads with MiXCR, one row per CDR3 protein. This table has fewer than 1,200,000 distinct CDR3 sequences, roughly a quarter appearing once. This sample was also put to use in a study of T cells of mothers and their children.

V gene TRBV15 combines with J gene TRBJ2-1; 7 bases line up with TRBD2. This sequence originates from a girl aged 2-10 years in good health. The sequenced material came from blood. CDR3 loop: CATSRAGGSGWEQFF. In DNA form, the CDR3 reads TGTGCCACCAGCAGAGCTGGCGGGAGTGGGTGGGAGCAGTTCTTC. Filled out from reference TRBV15 and TRBJ2-1, the complete variable domain reads DAMVIQNPRYQVTQFGKPVTLSCSQTLNHNVMYWYQQKSSQAPKLLFHYYDKDFNNEADTPDNFQSRRPNTSFCFLDIRSPGLGDTAMYLCATSRAGGSGWEQFFGPGTRLTVL.